The clone carrying this T cell receptor (beta chain) was seen ten or more times. The antigen is not known. TCRdb re-called the reads with MiXCR, one entry per CDR3 protein. Here the sample spans about 180,000 distinct CDR3 sequences, around an eighth being singletons. The source of the sample is a study of T cell repertoires in cytomegalovirus infection. Whole-study context: In public TCR beta signatures, there were indications of both CMV infection and matching HLA type. Points from the study as a whole: The response measured ex vivo was dominated by TCR beta clonotypes (HLA-C-restricted and CMV-specific). Cumulative frequency (of public TCR beta family members) identified carriers of CMV plus the relevant HLA.

The sequenced sample consisted of PBMCs. This clonotype was obtained from a human donor in good health (CMV status not recorded). Some clones in this sample may be carry-over from other donors' samples.

The CDR3 reads CASSPLGTANYGYTF. In nucleotides, the CDR3 is TGTGCCAGCAGCCCTTTAGGGACAGCTAACTATGGCTACACCTTC. This chain joins TRBV7-2 and TRBJ1-2; 7 bases map to TRBD1. Trimming removed 5 bases from V and 0 bases from J; junction bases left unmatched: 6. There are 15 residues in the CDR3. CDR1 is SGHTA and CDR2 is FQGNSA in the germline V gene.